This T cell receptor beta chain stems from a study of shared clonotypes between healthy human individuals. Study information: Three plates each covered CD4 naive and memory; CD8 naive two, CD8 memory one. Broader study findings: For sorted subsets, rarefaction showed incomplete sequencing despite large depth. The diversity represented, both genetic and in exposure history, was limited by few donors.

Several immunoSEQ plates received, in even portions, the genomic DNA of each subset. Data came from immunoSEQ multiplex PCR; TCRdb stores just in-frame clones and leaves some out. Of fewer than 850,000 clones detected, about three quarters appear once; the ten largest clones hold approximately 1.8%. Notes on this clone: The target antigen is unknown.

The germline V gene encodes CDR1 MGHRA and CDR2 YSYEKL. The V end was cut by 5 bases, the J end by 4 bases, with 11 bases between. The CDR3 has 14 amino acids. This chain uses TRBV4-1 with TRBJ1-4, with D maybe TRBD1 (6 bases). Sequencing was performed on memory CD4+ T cells sorted from blood. Subset specified: CD45RA-negative fraction. The TCR comes from a woman aged 25 to 39 in good health. The CDR3 loop is CASSSQQGNEKLFF. In DNA form, the CDR3 reads TGCGCCAGCAGCTCGCAACAGGGTAATGAAAAACTGTTTTTT.